The 29 T cell receptor beta chains below come from one sample, sequenced in a study of blood T cells in healthy people across ages. The authors ran a second PCR of about 7 to 11 cycles using a sample-barcoded 5' primer and a J-beta primer mix. Each CDR3 protein is one row after TCRdb ran MiXCR on the 5' RACE reads. There are about 640,000 distinct CDR3 sequences in the sample; around 54% occur only once, and 30% to 40% lies in the top ten. The sequenced sample consisted of blood. The receptors here all came from a man aged 60 to 75 in good health.

This clonotype occurred a few times. This sequence joins TRBV7-2 and TRBJ2-5, with a possible D match to TRBD1 (6 bases). The CDR3 extends over 14 amino acids. V gave up 2 bases and J gave up 5 bases, with 12 bases separating them. Germline CDR1 is SGHTA and CDR2 is FQGNSA. Here the CDR3 DNA reads TGTGCCAGCAGCTTAAGTACAGGGCGGGAGACCCAGTACTTC. It encodes CASSLSTGRETQYF.

The V gene is TRBV25-1, the J gene TRBJ2-3; D gene ambiguous. The CDR3 runs 14 residues. V was clipped by 1 base and J by 1 base, with 6 bases between them. Per germline, CDR1 MGHDK and CDR2 SYGVNS. CDR3 DNA sequence: TGTGCCAGCAGTGAATCGTTGGGCACAGATACGCAGTATTTT. Encoded protein: CASSESLGTDTQYF.

This sequence joins TRBV4-1 and TRBJ1-6; no reliable D call. Germline V gene lookup returns CDR1 MGHRA and CDR2 YSYEKL. The V gene lost 1 base and the J gene lost 0 bases, with 10 bases spanning the gap. CDR3 length: 17 residues. This chain's CDR3 is CASSQVQALSYNSPLHF. The CDR3 bases are TGCGCCAGCAGCCAAGTGCAGGCCCTCTCCTATAATTCACCCCTCCACTTT.

As for this clonotype: The junction does not match germline at one end; this may be a read error. V gene TRBV3-1 combines with J gene TRBJ2-7; D perhaps matches TRBD2 (5 bases). This CDR3 has 15 residues. Germline lookup yields CDR1 LGHDT and CDR2 YNNKEL (reference sequence). This CDR3 reads CASSQVRLPSYEQYF. In DNA, the CDR3 is TGTGCCAGCAGTCAAGTACGACTACCCTCCTACGAGCAGTACTTC.

The chain carries TRBV29-1 and TRBJ2-5; 8 bases are shared with TRBD2. Germline CDR1 reads SQVTM; CDR2 reads ANQGSEA. V gave up 3 bases and J gave up 1 base; unmatched junction bases: 4. CDR3 length: 14 amino acids. The CDR3 loop is CSVDAGGRQETQYF. CDR3 nucleotides: TGCAGCGTTGACGCGGGGGGCCGCCAAGAGACCCAGTACTTC.

J is TRBJ2-4 and V is TRBV20-1, with no clear D. This CDR3 spans 15 amino acids. V gave up 0 bases and J gave up 0 bases, with 9 bases separating them. Germline values: CDR1 DFQATT, CDR2 SNEGSKA (reference sequence). The CDR3 region has the DNA TGCAGTGCTAGAGATCCGGTTGTAGCCAAAAACATTCAGTACTTC. The encoded protein is CSARDPVVAKNIQYF.

V usage is TRBV20-1 and J usage is TRBJ1-6; 9 bases match TRBD1. Per the germline V gene, CDR1 is DFQATT and CDR2 is SNEGSKA (reference sequence). After removal of 3 bases from V and 10 bases from J, the junction contained 10 bases not matched to a gene. CDR3 length equals 15 residues. Written as DNA, the CDR3 is TGCAGTGCTAGTAGGGACAGGGTTTCTTCATCACCCCTCCACTTT. It translates to CSASRDRVSSSPLHF.

V gene TRBV6-2 or TRBV6-3 combines with J gene TRBJ1-5; D not certain. The germline V gene encodes CDR1 MNHEY and CDR2 SVGEGT. The length of the CDR3 is 15 residues. Trimming took off 6 bases at V and 4 bases at J, with 16 bases between the two ends. The CDR3 protein is CASSPGAGGNQPQHF. CDR3 DNA sequence: TGTGCCAGCAGCCCCGGAGCGGGAGGGAATCAGCCCCAGCATTTT.

The chain is built from TRBV2 and TRBJ2-5; D is undetermined. Germline V gene data show CDR1 as SNHLY and CDR2 as FYNNEI. Deletions cut 11 bases from V and 5 bases from J, with 15 bases between. The CDR3 covers 12 residues. This chain's CDR3 is CAGSRVRETQYF. CDR3 DNA: TGTGCCGGCTCTCGGGTTCGGGAGACCCAGTACTTC.

V usage is TRBV11-2 and J usage is TRBJ2-7; no definite D call. Deletions cut 7 bases from V and 5 bases from J, with 21 bases between. Germline V lookup: CDR1 SGHAT, CDR2 FQNNGV. The CDR3 runs to 15 residues. The CDR3 DNA sequence: TGTGCCAGCACCCTAATTAAGGGTTGGCACGACGAGCAGTACTTC. Translating gives CASTLIKGWHDEQYF.

This clonotype was picked up a small number of times. V gene TRBV6-6 combines with J gene TRBJ1-2; TRBD1 matches at 8 bases. V shed 5 bases, J shed 4 bases, and the junction held 6 bases outside the gene matches. CDR1 MNHNY and CDR2 SVGAGI come from the germline V gene (reference sequence). The CDR3 extends over 14 amino acids. Here the CDR3 DNA reads TGTGCCAGCAGTAGGGGACAGGTTGGCTATGGCTACACCTTC. It encodes CASSRGQVGYGYTF.

V and J are TRBV28 and TRBJ1-5; 7 nucleotides match TRBD1. From germline, CDR1 is MDHEN and CDR2 SYDVKM. The CDR3 loop spans 14 amino acids. After removal of 5 bases from V and 4 bases from J, the junction contained 5 bases not matched to a gene. For the CDR3, the DNA is TGTGCCAGCAGTGCGGGACAGCCTAATCAGCCCCAGCATTTT. Protein sequence: CASSAGQPNQPQHF. Variable domain in full (rest from reference TRBV28 and TRBJ1-5): DVKVTQSSRYLVKRTGEKVFLECVQDMDHENMFWYRQDPGLGLRLIYFSYDVKMKEKGDIPEGYSVSREKKERFSLILESASTNQTSMYLCASSAGQPNQPQHFGDGTRLSIL.

The chain has TRBV6-6 and TRBJ2-1; 10 nucleotides align to TRBD2. Germline loops: CDR1 MNHNY, CDR2 SVGAGI (reference sequence). This CDR3 is built from 15 residues. With 6 bases clipped from V and 5 bases from J, the junction kept 7 bases outside the gene matches. Here the CDR3 DNA reads TGTGCCAGCAGAAAAGCGGGGGGGCTTCACAATGAGCAGTTCTTC. Amino acid sequence: CASRKAGGLHNEQFF.

The rearrangement links TRBV11-2 to TRBJ2-5; TRBD1 matches at 9 bases. CDR3 length: 16 amino acids. J was trimmed by 0 bases and V by 5 bases; bases with no gene match: 7. Per the germline V gene, CDR1 is SGHAT and CDR2 is FQNNGV. The CDR3 sequence is CASSPSTGGHQETQYF. DNA of the CDR3: TGTGCCAGCAGCCCCTCGACAGGGGGTCACCAAGAGACCCAGTACTTC.

Worth noting for this clonotype: A far larger clone is one nucleotide away, so this likely arose from a read error. The chain links TRBV7-9 to TRBJ2-7; D is ambiguous. The last part of the DNA fits TRBJ2-5 better; the J call may be wrong. This CDR3 region has 12 residues. Germline V lookup: CDR1 SEHNR, CDR2 FQNEAQ (reference sequence). The CDR3 coding sequence is TGTGCCAGCAGCTTAGCCCAGAAGACCCAGTACTTC. It codes for CASSLAQKTQYF.

The V gene is TRBV20-1, the J gene TRBJ1-2, with D unclear. V gave up 3 bases and J gave up 6 bases, with 8 bases separating them. The CDR3 is 11 amino acids. The germline CDR1 and CDR2 sequences are DFQATT and SNEGSKA (reference sequence). The CDR3 loop is CSARRGDGYTF. The CDR3 bases are TGCAGTGCTAGGCGTGGGGATGGCTACACCTTC.

This rearrangement joins TRBV6-5 to TRBJ2-6; perhaps D is TRBD1 or TRBD2 (5 bases each). CDR1 MNHEY and CDR2 SVGAGI come from the germline V gene. The CDR3 length is 15 residues. V shed 2 bases and J shed 4 bases, with 9 bases lying between them. Written as DNA, the CDR3 is TGTGCCAGCAGTTACACCTGGGGGGGGGCCAACGTCCTGACTTTC. It encodes CASSYTWGGANVLTF.

The table lists this clonotype with a few counts. V and J are TRBV28 and TRBJ1-6, with TRBD1 as a possible D gene (5 bases). The CDR3 sequence is 14 residues long. CDR1 MDHEN and CDR2 SYDVKM come from the germline V gene. The V and J ends lost 6 bases and 6 bases respectively, with 12 bases between them. DNA of the CDR3: TGTGCCAGCAGGCCGGTCCAGGGTAATTCACCCCTCCACTTT. Translating gives CASRPVQGNSPLHF.

In this sample, this clonotype turned up a few times. This rearrangement joins TRBV7-2 to TRBJ2-6; 8 bases match TRBD2. The length of the CDR3 is 15 residues. CDR1 SGHTA and CDR2 FQGNSA come from the germline V gene. V lost 5 bases to trimming and J lost 2 bases; unmatched junction nucleotides: 2. CDR3 loop: CASSPGGAGANVLTF. In DNA, the CDR3 is TGTGCCAGCAGCCCGGGGGGGGCTGGGGCCAACGTCCTGACTTTC.

The chain couples TRBV6-6 to TRBJ2-6; D is uncertain. The germline CDR1 and CDR2 sequences are MNHNY and SVGAGI (reference sequence). This CDR3 has 16 residues. Trimming cost V 6 bases and J 0 bases, with 12 bases left between them. CDR3 coding DNA: TGTGCCAGCAGCCTTGAGTACGACTCTGGGGCCAACGTCCTGACTTTC. This encodes CASSLEYDSGANVLTF.

V and J are TRBV10-3 and TRBJ2-3, with TRBD1 matching over 8 bases. Germline V gene sequence: CDR1 ENHRY, CDR2 SYGVKD. With 8 bases clipped from V and 4 bases from J, the junction kept 2 bases outside the gene matches. The CDR3 consists of 12 residues. The CDR3 here is CAIWTGSDTQYF. In DNA form, the CDR3 reads TGTGCCATCTGGACAGGGTCAGATACGCAGTATTTT.

This clonotype was detected only once. The chain carries TRBV6-5 and TRBJ1-6; TRBD1 is a possible D gene (5 bases). Trimming removed 0 bases from V and 7 bases from J, with 13 bases in between. The CDR3 is made up of 16 amino acids. Germline CDR1 is MNHEY and CDR2 is SVGAGI. The CDR3 coding sequence is TGTGCCAGCAGTTACTCGCCGCAGGGTGGGAATTCACCCCTCCACTTT. This codes for CASSYSPQGGNSPLHF.

The CDR3 coding sequence is TGTGCCAGCATAAGTTCAGGAGAAGAGACCCAGTACTTC. Protein sequence: CASISSGEETQYF. The J gene is TRBJ2-5, the V gene TRBV28; D is unclear. Trimming removed 7 bases from V and 3 bases from J, with 12 bases in between. Per germline, CDR1 MDHEN and CDR2 SYDVKM. The CDR3 has 13 amino acids.

The chain recombines TRBV28 with TRBJ2-3; 11 bases align to TRBD1. V shed 1 base, J shed 0 bases, and the junction held 9 bases outside the gene matches. Germline CDR1 is MDHEN and CDR2 is SYDVKM. CDR3 size: 19 residues. Written as DNA, the CDR3 is TGTGCCAGCAGTTTATTTGGGGGGGGACAGGGGGGCAGCACAGATACGCAGTATTTT. Amino acids: CASSLFGGGQGGSTDTQYF.

V and J are TRBV7-2 and TRBJ2-1; 10 bases are a match to TRBD2. V was pared by 5 bases and J by 8 bases, with 6 bases of the junction left unmatched. Germline V CDR1 and CDR2: SGHTA, FQGNSA. The CDR3 has 14 amino acids. CDR3: CASSISGGADEQFF. The CDR3, as DNA: TGTGCCAGCAGCATCAGCGGGGGGGCCGATGAGCAGTTCTTC.

Comments on this clonotype: This may come from a read error, since a much larger clone is one base off. The gene calls are TRBV9 and TRBJ2-5, with 9 nucleotides matching TRBD2. Germline CDR1 reads SGDLS; CDR2 reads YYNGEE. The CDR3 covers 13 residues. V shed 4 bases and J 11 bases; nucleotides not matched to a gene: 9. CDR3 protein: CASSFGTSTEQYF. DNA for the CDR3: TGTGCCAGCAGCTTCGGGACTAGCACTGAGCAGTACTTC. Together with reference TRBV9 and TRBJ2-5, the CDR3 gives the full variable domain: DSGVTQTPKHLITATGQRVTLRCSPRSGDLSVYWYQQSLDQGLQFLIQYYNGEERAKGNILERFSAQQFPDLHSELNLSSLELGDSALYFCASSFGTSTEQYFGPGTRLLVL.

The chain employs TRBV4-2 and TRBJ2-3, with 11 bases that match TRBD2. V dropped 4 bases and J dropped 6; count of bases not matched to a gene: 15. The CDR3 covers 18 residues. CDR1 is LGHNA, CDR2 YNFKEQ, per germline. CDR3 nucleotide sequence: TGTGCCAGCAGCCCATCAGCTCTAGCGGGGGGCCCCGGGGATACGCAGTATTTT. Amino acids: CASSPSALAGGPGDTQYF.

The chain couples TRBV7-2 to TRBJ1-5; 10 nucleotides align to TRBD1. The CDR3 runs to 15 residues. V shed 2 bases, J shed 11 bases, and the junction held 9 bases outside the gene matches. CDR1 is SGHTA and CDR2 is FQGNSA in the germline V gene. CDR3 in DNA: TGTGCCAGCAGCTTATCGGGGACAGGGGCCTCGGCCCAGCATTTT. Amino acids: CASSLSGTGASAQHF.

This clonotype was counted only a few times. This chain links TRBV13 with TRBJ2-1; 12 bases align to TRBD2. CDR3 length: 16 amino acids. The trim removed 4 bases at V and 13 bases at J, leaving 14 bases unmatched. Per germline, CDR1 PRHDT and CDR2 FYEKMQ (reference sequence). CDR3 amino acids: CASSSWTSGAPFRQFF. In DNA form, the CDR3 reads TGTGCCAGCAGCTCCTGGACTAGCGGGGCCCCCTTTCGCCAGTTCTTC.